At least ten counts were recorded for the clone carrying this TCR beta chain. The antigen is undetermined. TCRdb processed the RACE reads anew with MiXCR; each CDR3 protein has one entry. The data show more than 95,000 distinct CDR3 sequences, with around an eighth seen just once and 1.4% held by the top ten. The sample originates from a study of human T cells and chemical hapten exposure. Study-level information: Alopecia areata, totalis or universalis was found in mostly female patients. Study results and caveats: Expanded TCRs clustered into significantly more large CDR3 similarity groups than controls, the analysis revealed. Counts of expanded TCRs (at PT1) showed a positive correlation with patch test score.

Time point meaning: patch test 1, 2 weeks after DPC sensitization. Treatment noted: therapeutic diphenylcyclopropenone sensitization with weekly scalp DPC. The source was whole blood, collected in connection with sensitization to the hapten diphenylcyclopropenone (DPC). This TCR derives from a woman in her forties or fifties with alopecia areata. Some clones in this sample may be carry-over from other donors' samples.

CDR3 nucleotide sequence: TGCAGTGCTAGCCTCATACAGGGCAATAAGGATAATTCACCCCTCCACTTT. This encodes CSASLIQGNKDNSPLHF. The rearrangement links TRBV20-1 to TRBJ1-6, with a possible D match to TRBD1 (6 bases). Looked up from germline, CDR1 is DFQATT and CDR2 is SNEGSKA (reference sequence). There are 17 residues in the CDR3. V was shortened by 3 bases and J by 5 bases, with 20 bases between the two germline ends.